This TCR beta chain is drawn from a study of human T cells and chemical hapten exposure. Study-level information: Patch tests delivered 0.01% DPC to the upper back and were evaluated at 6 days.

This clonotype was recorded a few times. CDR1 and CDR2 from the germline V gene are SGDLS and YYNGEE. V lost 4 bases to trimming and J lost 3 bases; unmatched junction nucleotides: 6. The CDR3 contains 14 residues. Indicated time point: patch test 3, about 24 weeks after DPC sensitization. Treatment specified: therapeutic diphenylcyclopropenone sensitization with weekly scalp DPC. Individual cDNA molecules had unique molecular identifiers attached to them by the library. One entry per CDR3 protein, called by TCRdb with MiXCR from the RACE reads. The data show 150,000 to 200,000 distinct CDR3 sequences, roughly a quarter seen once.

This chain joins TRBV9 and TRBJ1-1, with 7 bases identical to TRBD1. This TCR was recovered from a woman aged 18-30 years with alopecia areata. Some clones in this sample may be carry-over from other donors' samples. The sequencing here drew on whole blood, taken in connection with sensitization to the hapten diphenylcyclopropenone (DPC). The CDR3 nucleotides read TGTGCCAGCAGCCCTTCGACAGGGTACACTGAAGCTTTCTTT. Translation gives CASSPSTGYTEAFF.